A single sample gave rise to the 6 T cell receptor beta chains below, sequenced in a study of T cell responses to AZD1222 COVID-19 vaccine. Using immunoSEQ multiplex PCR, the repertoire was profiled, and TCRdb retains in-frame clones only, with some absent. The sample has tens of thousands of clones, over 85% seen once; the top ten hold about 2.9%. Sample: peripheral blood, taken on day 0 of AZD1222 vaccination. The receptors originated from an adult in good health.

CDR3 DNA: TGTGCCAGCAGCCCCCCTGGGGGGAGTCAACAGCCCCAGCATTTT. Residues: CASSPPGGSQQPQHF. The chain links TRBV6-6 to TRBJ1-5, with D possibly TRBD1 on 5 matching bases. CDR3 length: 15 residues. V dropped 6 bases and J dropped 7 bases, with 19 bases sitting between them. The V gene's germline CDR1 is MNHNY and CDR2 SVGAGI (reference sequence).

The chain recombines TRBV5-5 with TRBJ2-7; 8 nucleotides match TRBD1. Germline V gene sequence: CDR1 SGHKS, CDR2 YYEKEE (reference sequence). This CDR3 region has 14 residues. V lost 0 bases to trimming and J lost 3 bases; unmatched junction nucleotides: 2. CDR3 loop: CASSLGGQGYEQYF. The CDR3 DNA reads as TGTGCCAGCAGCTTGGGCGGACAGGGCTACGAGCAGTACTTC.

The CDR3 sequence is CASSLRAGTWYEQYF. For the CDR3, the DNA is TGTGCCAGCAGTTTACGCGCGGGAACGTGGTACGAGCAGTACTTC. This chain links TRBV6-5 with TRBJ2-7; D perhaps matches TRBD2 (6 bases). V was cut by 4 bases and J by 4 bases, with 17 bases left in between. Germline CDR1 reads MNHEY; CDR2 reads SVGAGI. This CDR3 region has 15 residues.

This chain connects TRBV6-1 to TRBJ1-1; TRBD1 is a possible D gene (5 bases). This CDR3 region has 14 residues. Between the trimmed V and J ends, which lost 1 base and 4 bases, there was a span of 10 bases. Germline CDR1 reads MNHNS; CDR2 reads SASEGT. The CDR3 region has the DNA TGTGCCAGCAGTGAAGTTTATGGGGCCACTGAAGCTTTCTTT. It is translated as CASSEVYGATEAFF.

This sequence joins TRBV5-4 and TRBJ2-7; 10 bases align to TRBD2. V lost 1 base and J lost 3; bases outside the gene matches: 4. The CDR3 contains 15 residues. Germline V gene lookup returns CDR1 SGHNT and CDR2 YYREEE (reference sequence). The CDR3 DNA follows: TGTGCCAGCAGCTTGCAGGCTAGCGGGAGCTACGAGCAGTACTTC. Encoded protein: CASSLQASGSYEQYF.

The gene calls are TRBV2 and TRBJ1-5; D possibly corresponds to TRBD1 (6 bases). This CDR3 has 19 amino acids. The germline gives CDR1 SNHLY, CDR2 FYNNEI. Trimming pared 4 bases from V and 2 bases from J, leaving 24 bases between. For the CDR3, the DNA is TGTGCCAGCAGTGCGTCCCAACCTGGGGGGCTGGACGGCAATCAGCCCCAGCATTTT. Residues: CASSASQPGGLDGNQPQHF.